Listed below are T cell receptor beta chains from one sample, sequenced in a study of blood T cell repertoires in COVID-19. Sequenced by immunoSEQ multiplex PCR; TCRdb stores in-frame clones only, minus some. Found here are about 46,000 clones, over 80% of them singletons; the top ten hold over 9.5%. Sample: peripheral blood. These receptor sequences come from a human donor with active COVID-19. The donor label of this sample is uncertain. CDR3s include the opening cysteine and the closing phenylalanine or tryptophan. The D gene is left open where the match is weak. Where a row states a size, it is once, few, many or the class of an expanded clone; other rows omit it.

J gene	V gene	D gene	clone size	CDR3 DNA	CDR3 protein
TRBJ2-1	TRBV5-1	TRBD2	-	TGCGCCAGCAGCTTGTTGAGCGGGGCTAACAATGAGCAGTTCTTC	CASSLLSGANNEQFF
TRBJ2-5	TRBV5-1	TRBD2	-	TGCGCCAGCAGCTTGGAGGCTAGCGGGGCCTTAGGGACCCAGTACTTC	CASSLEASGALGTQYF
TRBJ2-7	TRBV7-2	-	-	TGTGCCAGCAGACCAATGGGGGGCTACGAGCAGTACTTC	CASRPMGGYEQYF
TRBJ1-1	TRBV29-1	-	-	TGCAGCGTGGGGGAGGGCTTGGCCACTGAAGCTTTCTTT	CSVGEGLATEAFF
TRBJ2-1	TRBV9	TRBD2	-	TGTGCCAGCAGCGTACTAGGTCTAGCGGGGGCATACAATGAGCAGTTCTTC	CASSVLGLAGAYNEQFF
TRBJ1-1	TRBV3-1/TRBV3-2	TRBD1	-	TGTGCCAGCAGCCAAGAGGCAGGGGGGTGGACTGAAGCTTTCTTT	CASSQEAGGWTEAFF
TRBJ1-1	TRBV18	-	-	TGTGCCAGCTCCTCCGCAGGGTTGAACACTGAAGCTTTCTTT	CASSSAGLNTEAFF
TRBJ2-1	TRBV28	-	-	TGTGCCAGCAGTCCCTCCTCGGGAAAGGGTTGGTATGAGCAGTTCTTC	CASSPSSGKGWYEQFF
TRBJ2-7	TRBV11-2	-	once	TGTGCCAGCAGCTTCGGCGGAGGGCAAACCTACGAGCAGTACTTC	CASSFGGGQTYEQYF
TRBJ2-7	TRBV7-9	TRBD1	few	TGTGCCAGCAGCGCCACAGGGGGTCACGACGAGCAGTACTTC	CASSATGGHDEQYF
TRBJ1-1	TRBV18	-	-	TGTGCCAGCTCTCCTAACAGGGAGAACACTGAAGCTTTCTTT	CASSPNRENTEAFF
TRBJ2-2	TRBV5-1	-	once	TGCGCCAGCAGCACCCAGGGTGGGGACGGGGAGCTGTTTTTT	CASSTQGGDGELFF
TRBJ2-7	TRBV10-1	TRBD1	few	TGCGCCAGCAGTGAGTCCTTAGGGGGCTCATACGAGCAGTACTTC	CASSESLGGSYEQYF
TRBJ1-2	TRBV5-1	TRBD1	-	TGCGCCAGCACCTTGGGGCTAACACAGGGGGCGGTTTATGGCTACACCTTC	CASTLGLTQGAVYGYTF
TRBJ1-6	TRBV5-1	-	-	TGCGCCAGCAGCTTAGAGCCATTTAATTCACCCCTCCACTTT	CASSLEPFNSPLHF
TRBJ2-1	TRBV7-7	TRBD2	-	TGTGCTAGCAGCGCCAGGACTAGCCCCTACAATGAGCAGTTCTTC	CASSARTSPYNEQFF
TRBJ1-2	TRBV3-1/TRBV3-2	TRBD1	-	TGTGCCAGCAGCCTTCTATCGGACAGGGGGCATGGCTACACCTTC	CASSLLSDRGHGYTF
TRBJ2-3	TRBV7-3	-	-	TGTGCCAGCAGCTTAACCAGGGGACCCACAGATACGCAGTATTTT	CASSLTRGPTDTQYF
TRBJ2-7	TRBV3-1/TRBV3-2	TRBD1	few	TGTGCCAGCAGCCTAACCTCGAGACAGGGTAAACTAAGAAGCTCCTACGAGCAGTACTTC	CASSLTSRQGKLRSSYEQYF
TRBJ1-5	TRBV19	-	-	TGTGCCAGTAAGCGGGTCTTCAACGATCAGCCCCAGCATTTT	CASKRVFNDQPQHF
TRBJ1-5	TRBV19	TRBD1	-	TGTGCCAGTAGTTCGACAGGGGGCCGTGGTCAGCCCCAGCATTTT	CASSSTGGRGQPQHF
TRBJ1-5	TRBV19	-	-	TGTGCCAGTCAGACGGGGAATGGGCAGCCCCAGCATTTT	CASQTGNGQPQHF
TRBJ2-7	TRBV2	TRBD1	-	TGTGCCAGCAGTGGTGGCAGGGGGTTCTACGAGCAGTACTTC	CASSGGRGFYEQYF
TRBJ1-2	TRBV13	-	once	TGTGCCAGCAGCTTAGGCCGGCAGGGTGAAGGCTACACCTTC	CASSLGRQGEGYTF
TRBJ1-5	TRBV24-1	-	-	TGTGCCACCTCGCGGGGGGGGAATCAGCCCCAGCATTTT	CATSRGGNQPQHF
TRBJ1-1	TRBV5-6	TRBD1	-	TGTGCCAGCAGCCACGGGACAGGCATGAACACTGAAGCTTTCTTT	CASSHGTGMNTEAFF
TRBJ2-7	TRBV2	TRBD1	-	TGTGCCATGGGACAGGGGGCTTTCGAGCAGTACTTC	CAMGQGAFEQYF
TRBJ1-6	TRBV5-4	-	few	TGTGCCAGCAGCTTTGGGGGAGGAGGTGATTCACCCCTCCACTTT	CASSFGGGGDSPLHF
TRBJ1-2	TRBV10-3	TRBD1	-	TGTGCCATCAGCCCCTCCGGGACAGGGAACTATGGCTACACCTTC	CAISPSGTGNYGYTF
TRBJ2-1	TRBV18	TRBD2	once	TGTGCCAGCTCACCATCGGCGGGGGGGAGTGAGCAGTTCTTC	CASSPSAGGSEQFF
TRBJ2-5	TRBV28	-	once	TGTGCCAGCAGCCTAGATAAACCTGCGGTCCAGTACTTC	CASSLDKPAVQYF
TRBJ1-1	TRBV30	-	-	TGTGCCTGGAGTCTTTCCGGGACGGGAGGTACTGAAGCTTTCTTT	CAWSLSGTGGTEAFF
TRBJ2-7	TRBV7-3	TRBD1	-	TGTGCCAGCAGCTTAAAGACAGGGTTCCACGAGCAGTACTTC	CASSLKTGFHEQYF
TRBJ1-2	TRBV6-6	-	-	TGTGCCAGCAGACCGGGGAACTATGGCTACACCTTC	CASRPGNYGYTF
TRBJ2-5	TRBV9	TRBD1	-	TGTGCCAGCAGCGTAATTGGGACAGCCCTCCAAGAGACCCAGTACTTC	CASSVIGTALQETQYF
TRBJ1-6	TRBV3-1/TRBV3-2	TRBD1	-	TGTGCCAGCAGGAGTAGGGGACAGGTAGTTTCACCCCTCCACTTT	CASRSRGQVVSPLHF
TRBJ1-6	TRBV13	-	-	TGTGCCAGCAGCTTACGGGGGAACACCTATAATTCACCCCTCCACTTT	CASSLRGNTYNSPLHF
TRBJ1-1	TRBV29-1	-	-	TGCAGCGTTGAGTCGGCTGAAGCTTTCTTT	CSVESAEAFF
TRBJ2-4	TRBV24-1	TRBD1	-	TGTGCCACCAGTGAAGCCCGGGACAGCAAAAACATTCAGTACTTC	CATSEARDSKNIQYF
TRBJ2-3	TRBV27	-	few	TGTGCCAGTTCGCGGGGTATTGGTGATACGCAGTATTTT	CASSRGIGDTQYF
TRBJ2-1	TRBV3-1/TRBV3-2	-	-	TGTGCCAGCAGCCAAGACGCACAGATCCTCAATGAGCAGTTCTTC	CASSQDAQILNEQFF